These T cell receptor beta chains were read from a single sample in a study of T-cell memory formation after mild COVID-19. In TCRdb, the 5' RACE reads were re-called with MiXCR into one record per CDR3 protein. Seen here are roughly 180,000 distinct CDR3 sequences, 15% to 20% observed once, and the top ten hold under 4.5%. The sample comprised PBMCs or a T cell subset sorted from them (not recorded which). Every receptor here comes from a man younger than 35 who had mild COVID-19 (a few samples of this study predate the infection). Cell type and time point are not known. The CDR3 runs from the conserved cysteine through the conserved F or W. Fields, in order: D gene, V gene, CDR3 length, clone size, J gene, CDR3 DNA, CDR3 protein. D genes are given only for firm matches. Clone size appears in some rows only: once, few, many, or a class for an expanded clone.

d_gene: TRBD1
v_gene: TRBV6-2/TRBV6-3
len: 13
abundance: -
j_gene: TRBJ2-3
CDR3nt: TGTGCCACCCGGACAGGGGGAGCAGATACGCAGTATTTT
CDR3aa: CATRTGGADTQYF

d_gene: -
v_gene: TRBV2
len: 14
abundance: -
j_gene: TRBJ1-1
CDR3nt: TGTGCCAGCTTCGCCTGGGGAGGAGCCACTGAAGCTTTCTTT
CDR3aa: CASFAWGGATEAFF

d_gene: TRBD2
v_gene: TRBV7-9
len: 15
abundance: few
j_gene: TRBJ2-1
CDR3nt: TGTGCCAGCAGCTTAATAGCGGGGGACTTCCATGAGCAGTTCTTC
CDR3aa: CASSLIAGDFHEQFF

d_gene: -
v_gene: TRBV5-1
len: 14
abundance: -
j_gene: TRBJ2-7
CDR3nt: TGCGCCAGCAGCTTGGCCCCCGGGGTAGGCGAGCAGTACTTC
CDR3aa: CASSLAPGVGEQYF

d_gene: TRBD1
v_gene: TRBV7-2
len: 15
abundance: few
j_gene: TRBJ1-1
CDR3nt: TGTGCCAGCAGCGACCGGGACAGGTCGAACACTGAAGCTTTCTTT
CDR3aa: CASSDRDRSNTEAFF

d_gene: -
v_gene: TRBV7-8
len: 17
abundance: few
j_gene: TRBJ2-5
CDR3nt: TGTGCCAGCAGTCGGACCCGGTTTCGCGAGGTAAAGGAGACCCAGTACTTC
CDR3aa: CASSRTRFREVKETQYF

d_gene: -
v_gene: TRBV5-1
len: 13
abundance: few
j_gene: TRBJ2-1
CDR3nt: TGCGCCAGCAGCTTGGGGGAACCCAATGAGCAGTTCTTC
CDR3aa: CASSLGEPNEQFF

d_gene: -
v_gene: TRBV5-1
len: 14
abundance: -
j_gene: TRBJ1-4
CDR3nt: TGCGCCAGCGGATCAGGGAGGACTAATGAAAAACTGTTTTTT
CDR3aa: CASGSGRTNEKLFF

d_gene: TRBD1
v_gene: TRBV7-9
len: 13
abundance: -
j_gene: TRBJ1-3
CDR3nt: TGTGCCAGCAGCAAAGACAGGGAACACACCATATATTTT
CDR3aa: CASSKDREHTIYF

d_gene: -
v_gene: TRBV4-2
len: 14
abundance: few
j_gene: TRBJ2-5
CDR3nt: TGTGCCAGCAGCCAAGATCTAGGAGGAGAGACCCAGTACTTC
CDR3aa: CASSQDLGGETQYF

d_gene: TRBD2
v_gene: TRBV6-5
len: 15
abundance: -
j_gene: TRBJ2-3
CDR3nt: TGTGCCAGCAGTGGAACGGGGGGGCATGGAGATACGCAGTATTTT
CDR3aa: CASSGTGGHGDTQYF

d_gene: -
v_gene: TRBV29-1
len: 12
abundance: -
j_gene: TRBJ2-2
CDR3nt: TGCAGCGTTGTCGGGCGGGGCGGGGAGCTGTTTTTT
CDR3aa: CSVVGRGGELFF

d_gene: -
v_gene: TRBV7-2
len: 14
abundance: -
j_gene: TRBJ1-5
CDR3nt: TGTGCCAGCAGCTTAGCGAGGCCTGGTGAGCCCCAGCATTTT
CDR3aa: CASSLARPGEPQHF

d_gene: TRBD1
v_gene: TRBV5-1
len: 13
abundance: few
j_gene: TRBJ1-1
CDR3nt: TGCGCCAGCAGGGGACAGGGGAGCACTGAAGCTTTCTTT
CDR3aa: CASRGQGSTEAFF

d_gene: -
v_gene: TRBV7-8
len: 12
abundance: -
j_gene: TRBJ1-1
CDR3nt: TGTGCCAGCAGCTTAGATTCGGCTGAAGCTTTCTTT
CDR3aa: CASSLDSAEAFF

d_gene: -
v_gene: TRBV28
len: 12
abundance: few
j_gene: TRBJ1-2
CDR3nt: TGTGCCAGCAGTTTCGGGCCGTATAACTACACCTTC
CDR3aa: CASSFGPYNYTF

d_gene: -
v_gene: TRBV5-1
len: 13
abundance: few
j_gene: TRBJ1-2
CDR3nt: TGCGCCAGCAGCCGGGACACCGGGGGTGGCTACACCTTC
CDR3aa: CASSRDTGGGYTF

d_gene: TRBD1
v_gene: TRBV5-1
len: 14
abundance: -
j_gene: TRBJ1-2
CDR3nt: TGCGCCAGCAGCCCGGGAGACAGGGGACATGGCTACACCTTC
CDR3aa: CASSPGDRGHGYTF

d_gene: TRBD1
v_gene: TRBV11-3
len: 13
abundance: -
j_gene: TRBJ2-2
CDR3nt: TGTGCCAGCAGCCCGGGGACAGCCGGGGAGCTGTTTTTT
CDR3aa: CASSPGTAGELFF

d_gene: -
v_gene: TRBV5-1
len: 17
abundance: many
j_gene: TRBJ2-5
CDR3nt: TGCGCCAGCAGCTTGGTTCGGGCAGGAACGATACAAGAGACCCAGTACTTC
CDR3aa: CASSLVRAGTIQETQYF

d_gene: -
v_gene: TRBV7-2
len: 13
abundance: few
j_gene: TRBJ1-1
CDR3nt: TGTGCCAGCAGCTCCGGACAGCTCGGTAGAGCTTTCTTT
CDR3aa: CASSSGQLGRAFF

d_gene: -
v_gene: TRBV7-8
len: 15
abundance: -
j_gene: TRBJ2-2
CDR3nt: TGTGCCAGCACCGACGACAGATCGAACACCGGGGAGCTGTTTTTT
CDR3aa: CASTDDRSNTGELFF

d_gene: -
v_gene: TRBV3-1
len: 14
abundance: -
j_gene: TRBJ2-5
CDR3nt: TGTGCCAGCAGCGGGGGACCCGGGCAAGAGACCCAGTACTTC
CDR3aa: CASSGGPGQETQYF

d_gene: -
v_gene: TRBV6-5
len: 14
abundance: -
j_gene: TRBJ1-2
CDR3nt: TGTGCCAGCAGTTACGGGGGGCAGAACTATGGCTACACCTTC
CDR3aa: CASSYGGQNYGYTF

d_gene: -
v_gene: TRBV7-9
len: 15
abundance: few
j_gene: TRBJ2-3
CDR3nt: TGTGCCAGCAGCTCCGGACTGTCTAGCACAGATACGCAGTATTTT
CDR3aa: CASSSGLSSTDTQYF

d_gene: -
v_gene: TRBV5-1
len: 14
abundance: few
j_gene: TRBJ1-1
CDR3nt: TGCGCCAGCAGCTTGGGGGAGGGTATCGCTGAAGCTTTCTTT
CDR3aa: CASSLGEGIAEAFF

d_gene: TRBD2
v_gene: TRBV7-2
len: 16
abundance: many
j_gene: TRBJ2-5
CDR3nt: TGTGCCAGCAGCCCACGTGGACTAGCGGGGACTGAGACCCAGTACTTC
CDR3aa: CASSPRGLAGTETQYF

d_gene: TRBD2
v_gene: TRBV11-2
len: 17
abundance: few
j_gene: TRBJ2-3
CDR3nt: TGTGCCAGCAGCTTAGTCGGCGGGGGGTACTCCCTGGATACGCAGTATTTT
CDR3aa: CASSLVGGGYSLDTQYF

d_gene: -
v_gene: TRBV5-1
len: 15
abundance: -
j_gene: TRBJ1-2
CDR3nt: TGCGCCAGCAGCCCGGAGGGGGGGACTTACTATGGCTACACCTTC
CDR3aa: CASSPEGGTYYGYTF

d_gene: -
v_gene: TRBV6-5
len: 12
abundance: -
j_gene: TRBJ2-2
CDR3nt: TGTGCCAGCAGGATTCTAAGCGGGGAGCTGTTTTTT
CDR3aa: CASRILSGELFF

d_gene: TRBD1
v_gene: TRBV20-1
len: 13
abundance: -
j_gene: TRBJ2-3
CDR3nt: TGCAGTGCTAGGGGGACAGACACAGATACGCAGTATTTT
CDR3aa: CSARGTDTDTQYF

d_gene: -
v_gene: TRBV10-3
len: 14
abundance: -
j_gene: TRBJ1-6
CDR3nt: TGTGCCATAAGACCCTCGGCAGACAATTCACCCCTCCACTTT
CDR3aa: CAIRPSADNSPLHF

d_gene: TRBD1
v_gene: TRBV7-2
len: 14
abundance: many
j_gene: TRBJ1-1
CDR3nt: TGTGCCAGCAGCTGGGACAGGGCCAGCACTGAAGCTTTCTTT
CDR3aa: CASSWDRASTEAFF

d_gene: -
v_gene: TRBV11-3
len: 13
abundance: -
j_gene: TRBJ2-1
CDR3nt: TGTGCCAGCAGCTTAGAAGTGGGGCACGAGCAGTTCTTC
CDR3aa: CASSLEVGHEQFF

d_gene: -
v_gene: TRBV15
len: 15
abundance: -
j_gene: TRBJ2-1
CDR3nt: TGTGCCACCAGCAGGTGGGGGACCCTTTACAATGAGCAGTTCTTC
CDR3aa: CATSRWGTLYNEQFF

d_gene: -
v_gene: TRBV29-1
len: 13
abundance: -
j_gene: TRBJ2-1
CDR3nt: TGCAGCGTCCGGGGGACATCCTACAATGAGCAGTTCTTC
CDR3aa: CSVRGTSYNEQFF

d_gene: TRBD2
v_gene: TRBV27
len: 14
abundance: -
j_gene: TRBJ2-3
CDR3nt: TGTGCCAGCAGTTTAGTAGTAGCGGGAGATACGCAGTATTTT
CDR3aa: CASSLVVAGDTQYF

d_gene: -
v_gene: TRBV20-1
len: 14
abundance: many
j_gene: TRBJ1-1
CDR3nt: TGCAGTGCTAGCAAGCCCACCACGAACACTGAAGCTTTCTTT
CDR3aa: CSASKPTTNTEAFF

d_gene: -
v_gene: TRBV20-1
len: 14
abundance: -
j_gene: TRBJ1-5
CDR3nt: TGCAGTGCAAAGGGGTCAACATTCAATCAGCCCCAGCATTTT
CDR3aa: CSAKGSTFNQPQHF

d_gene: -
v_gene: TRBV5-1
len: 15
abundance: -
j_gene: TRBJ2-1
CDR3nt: TGCGCCAGCAACGATGTTCCGGGGCGCACCAATGAGCAGTTCTTC
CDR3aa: CASNDVPGRTNEQFF

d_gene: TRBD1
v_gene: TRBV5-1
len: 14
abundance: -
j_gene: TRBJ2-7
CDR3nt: TGCGCCAGCAGCTTGGGGGACAGGCACGACGAGCAGTACTTC
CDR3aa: CASSLGDRHDEQYF

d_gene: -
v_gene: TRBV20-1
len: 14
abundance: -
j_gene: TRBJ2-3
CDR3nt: TGCAGTGCTAGAGAGGGAGGCTACACAGATACGCAGTATTTT
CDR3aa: CSAREGGYTDTQYF

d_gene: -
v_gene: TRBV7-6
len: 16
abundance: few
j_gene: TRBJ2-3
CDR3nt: TGTGCCAGCAGCCCCCGCGGGACACGAAGCACAGATACGCAGTATTTT
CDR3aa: CASSPRGTRSTDTQYF

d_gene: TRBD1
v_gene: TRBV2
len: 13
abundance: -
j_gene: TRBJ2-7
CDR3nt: TGTGCCAGCAGTCCCGGGACAGGGACCGAGCAGTACTTC
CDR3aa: CASSPGTGTEQYF

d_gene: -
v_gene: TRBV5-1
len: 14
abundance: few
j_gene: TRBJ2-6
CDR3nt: TGCGCCAGCAGCTTGGCGGATGGGGCCAACGTCCTGACTTTC
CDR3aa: CASSLADGANVLTF

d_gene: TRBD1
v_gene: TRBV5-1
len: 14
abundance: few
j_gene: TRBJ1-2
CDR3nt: TGCGCCAGCACCTGGGACAGGGGTAACTATGGCTACACCTTC
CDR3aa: CASTWDRGNYGYTF

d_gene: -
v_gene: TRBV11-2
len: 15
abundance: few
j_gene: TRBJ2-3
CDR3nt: TGTGCCAGCAGCTTAGACGGGGTTAGCACAGATACGCAGTATTTT
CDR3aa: CASSLDGVSTDTQYF

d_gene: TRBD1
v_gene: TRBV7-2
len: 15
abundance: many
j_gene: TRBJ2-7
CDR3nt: TGTGCCAGCAGCTTTGCCGGGACAGGGGCCTACGAGCAGTACTTC
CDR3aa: CASSFAGTGAYEQYF

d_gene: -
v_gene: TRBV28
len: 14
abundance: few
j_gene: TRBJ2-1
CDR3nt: TGTGCCAGCAGTGCCCCACCAGGGGTCAATGAGCAGTTCTTC
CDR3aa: CASSAPPGVNEQFF

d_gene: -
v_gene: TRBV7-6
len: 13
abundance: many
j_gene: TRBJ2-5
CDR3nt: TGTGCCAGCAGCTTAGGTCCGCGAGAGACCCAGTACTTC
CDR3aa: CASSLGPRETQYF

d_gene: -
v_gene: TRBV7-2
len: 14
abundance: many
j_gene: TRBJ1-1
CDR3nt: TGTGCCAGCAGCTTAGGGGCGCATGGCACTGAAGCTTTCTTT
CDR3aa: CASSLGAHGTEAFF

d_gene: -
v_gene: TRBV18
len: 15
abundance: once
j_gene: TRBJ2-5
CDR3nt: TGTGCCAGCTCAGCCTCGGGCATCTGGGGGGAGACCCAGTACTTC
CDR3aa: CASSASGIWGETQYF

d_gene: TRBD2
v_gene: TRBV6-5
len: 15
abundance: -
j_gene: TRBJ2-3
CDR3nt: TGTGCCAGCAGTTACCGTAGCGGGGGTGGAGATACGCAGTATTTT
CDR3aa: CASSYRSGGGDTQYF